Each of the 20 T cell receptor beta chains below was sequenced from the same sample in a study of blood T cell repertoires in COVID-19 (dated by TCRdb to the early 2020s). Receptor amplification or capture employed the immunoSEQ multiplex PCR assay. Here the immuneACCESS table is served through TCRdb, limited to in-frame sequences with V and J called. Missing clones are a known gap in these copies; in checked studies unresolved V genes cover under half, and the rest lacks a known reason. For this sample there are some 120,000 clones; 70% to 80% appear just once. Together, the top ten hold 7.9% of the sample. The sequencing sample was made of peripheral blood. The origin of the receptors is a human donor in a cohort sampled during active COVID-19.

The rearrangement uses TRBV7-9 and TRBJ2-6; D remains ambiguous. CDR3 size: 15 residues. Trimming cost V 6 bases and J 4 bases, with 13 bases left between them. The germline V gene encodes CDR1 SEHNR and CDR2 FQNEAQ (reference sequence). The CDR3: CASRAAASGANVLTF. In DNA form, the CDR3 reads TGTGCCAGCAGAGCCGCAGCGTCCGGGGCCAACGTCCTGACTTTC. Supplemented by reference TRBV7-9 and TRBJ2-6, the full variable domain reads DTGVSQNPRHKITKRGQNVTFRCDPISEHNRLYWYRQTLGQGPEFLTYFQNEAQLEKSRLLSDRFSAERPKGSFSTLEIQRTEQGDSAMYLCASRAAASGANVLTFGAGSRLTVL.

This chain joins TRBV4-1 and TRBJ1-5; D possibly corresponds to TRBD1 (6 bases). V gave up 0 bases and J gave up 1 base, with 19 bases separating them. This CDR3 contains 19 residues. Per the germline V gene, CDR1 is MGHRA and CDR2 is YSYEKL. CDR3 nucleotide sequence: TGCGCCAGCAGCCAAGATTGGGCAGGGGATAGAATCAGCAATCAGCCCCAGCATTTT. It is translated as CASSQDWAGDRISNQPQHF.

V and J are TRBV12-3 or TRBV12-4 and TRBJ1-1; D not certain. The ends were cut back, 1 base at V and 7 bases at J, with 7 bases in the middle. This CDR3 has 12 amino acids. This CDR3 is CASSLGGSEAFF. CDR3 DNA sequence: TGTGCCAGCAGTTTAGGAGGTAGTGAAGCTTTCTTT.

CDR3 in DNA: TGTGCCAGCAGGACGGAGCCTAGCACAGATACGCAGTATTTT. This codes for CASRTEPSTDTQYF. This chain connects TRBV6-5 to TRBJ2-3; D not certain. Germline V gene data show CDR1 as MNHEY and CDR2 as SVGAGI. The V and J ends lost 6 bases and 0 bases respectively, with 10 bases between them. The CDR3 has 14 amino acids.

The chain links TRBV19 to TRBJ2-7, with 7 bases identical to TRBD1. Germline CDR1 is LNHDA and CDR2 is SQIVND (reference sequence). The V gene end was trimmed by 5 bases and the J gene end by 2 bases; junction bases not matched to a gene: 6. The CDR3 consists of 14 residues. In DNA form, the CDR3 reads TGTGCCAGTAGTCATAGGACAGGAACCTACGAGCAGTACTTC. Amino acid sequence: CASSHRTGTYEQYF.

This chain links TRBV27 with TRBJ1-4; D unclear. Trimming cost V 1 base and J 4 bases, with 7 bases left between them. The CDR3 spans 14 residues. The V gene's germline CDR1 is MNHEY and CDR2 SMNVEV (reference sequence). The CDR3 reads CASSLFGGNEKLFF. The CDR3 DNA sequence: TGTGCCAGCAGTTTATTCGGCGGTAATGAAAAACTGTTTTTT.

The J gene is TRBJ2-7, the V gene TRBV28; D might be TRBD1 (6 bases). The ends were cut back, 4 bases at V and 2 bases at J, with 12 bases in the middle. The CDR3 is made up of 14 amino acids. Germline V gene data show CDR1 as MDHEN and CDR2 as SYDVKM. DNA of the CDR3: TGTGCCAGCAGTTCGCCGGACAGCCCCTACGAGCAGTACTTC. Its protein is CASSSPDSPYEQYF. The full variable domain, in which reference TRBV28 and TRBJ2-7 provide the parts outside the CDR3, is DVKVTQSSRYLVKRTGEKVFLECVQDMDHENMFWYRQDPGLGLRLIYFSYDVKMKEKGDIPEGYSVSREKKERFSLILESASTNQTSMYLCASSSPDSPYEQYFGPGTRLTVT.

This clone was detected once. The rearrangement joins TRBV19 to TRBJ2-7; 8 nucleotides agree with TRBD1. Looked up from germline, CDR1 is LNHDA and CDR2 is SQIVND (reference sequence). Germline trimming cut 9 bases from V and 3 bases from J; bases unmatched to any gene: 7. CDR3 length: 13 amino acids. The CDR3 coding sequence is TGTGCCAGCCGTACAGGGGGAAGCTACGAGCAGTACTTC. Protein: CASRTGGSYEQYF.

This clone has a handful of counts. The CDR3 nucleotides are TGTGCCTGGAGCCCCCCGGGATATTGGGCCTACACCTTC. This codes for CAWSPPGYWAYTF. The rearrangement joins TRBV30 to TRBJ1-2, with no clear D. This CDR3 has 13 amino acids. Germline assignment: CDR1 GTSNPN and CDR2 SVGIG (reference sequence). V lost 3 bases and J lost 10, with 18 bases in between.

The V and J genes are TRBV5-4 and TRBJ2-1; 9 bases are a match to TRBD2. The length of the CDR3 is 16 residues. V lost 3 bases to trimming and J lost 7 bases; unmatched junction nucleotides: 11. In germline, CDR1 is SGHNT, CDR2 YYREEE (reference sequence). CDR3 loop: CASSWASGLATNEQFF. The DNA of the CDR3 is TGTGCCAGCAGCTGGGCTTCGGGACTAGCTACTAATGAGCAGTTCTTC.

The rearrangement links TRBV19 to TRBJ1-4; TRBD1 matches 9 bases. V dropped 10 bases and J dropped 7; count of bases not matched to a gene: 4. There are 12 residues in the CDR3. Germline V gene data show CDR1 as LNHDA and CDR2 as SQIVND (reference sequence). The CDR3 nucleotides read TGTGCCACGACAGGGGGTCGTGAAAAACTGTTTTTT. This codes for CATTGGREKLFF.

This chain uses TRBV29-1 with TRBJ2-7; 7 bases line up with TRBD1. Germline V lookup: CDR1 SQVTM, CDR2 ANQGSEA. V shed 3 bases and J 3 bases; nucleotides not matched to a gene: 17. This CDR3 is built from 17 residues. Here the CDR3 DNA reads TGCAGCGTTGAGGGATCCTCCCCTTCGGGACAGCACTACGAGCAGTACTTC. This sequence encodes CSVEGSSPSGQHYEQYF.

V gene TRBV4-1 combines with J gene TRBJ1-5; D not certain. V lost 3 bases, J lost 6 bases, and 9 bases lay in between. The CDR3 length is 13 residues. CDR1 is MGHRA and CDR2 is YSYEKL in the germline V gene. CDR3 in amino acids: CASSQRSGQPQHF. The CDR3 DNA is TGCGCCAGCAGCCAGAGGTCGGGTCAGCCCCAGCATTTT.

This chain connects TRBV6-6 to TRBJ2-7, with TRBD2 matching 7 bases. Germline loops: CDR1 MNHNY, CDR2 SVGAGI (reference sequence). V lost 4 bases, J lost 0 bases, and 3 bases stayed unmatched. This CDR3 is built from 14 residues. CDR3 DNA: TGTGCCAGCAGTTCCCGGGACTACTCCTACGAGCAGTACTTC. Protein product: CASSSRDYSYEQYF.

This rearrangement joins TRBV27 to TRBJ2-7, with 8 bases aligning to TRBD1. J was trimmed by 3 bases and V by 6 bases; bases with no gene match: 7. CDR3 length: 14 residues. Germline V lookup: CDR1 MNHEY, CDR2 SMNVEV (reference sequence). The CDR3 loop reads CASSMTGEFYEQYF. CDR3 DNA sequence: TGTGCCAGCAGCATGACAGGGGAATTCTACGAGCAGTACTTC.

This chain joins TRBV28 and TRBJ2-7; D may be TRBD2 (5 bases). The CDR3 runs 15 residues. Trimming left V 3 bases short and J 6 bases short, with 18 bases between. Germline V lookup: CDR1 MDHEN, CDR2 SYDVKM. CDR3 DNA: TGTGCCAGCAGTTTCCAGCGGACCGAGGAGAGCGAGCAGTACTTC. Residues: CASSFQRTEESEQYF.

This clone occurred a few times. Its ends do not fully match the called genes, so a read error is possible. The chain combines TRBV2 with TRBJ2-7; TRBD2 might be the D (6 bases). Per germline, CDR1 SNHLY and CDR2 FYNNEI. This CDR3 contains 12 residues. In nucleotides, the CDR3 is TGTGCCAGCAGTTATGACTCGGCCGCGGGGTCCTTC. It specifies CASSYDSAAGSF.

This chain uses TRBV7-9 with TRBJ2-7, with D maybe TRBD1 (7 bases). The CDR3 totals 14 residues. Trimming stripped 4 bases from V and 5 bases from J, with 15 bases between. From germline, CDR1 is SEHNR and CDR2 FQNEAQ (reference sequence). Written as DNA, the CDR3 is TGTGCCAGCAGCTCAGGGGGGTTCCTTAACGAGCAGTACTTC. It specifies CASSSGGFLNEQYF.

The V call is TRBV28, the J call TRBJ1-1, with no clear D. Per germline, CDR1 MDHEN and CDR2 SYDVKM. This CDR3 has 13 residues. The V gene lost 2 bases and the J gene lost 1 base, with 5 bases spanning the gap. The CDR3 coding sequence is TGTGCCAGCAGTTTAAGCACGAACACTGAAGCTTTCTTT. This gives the protein CASSLSTNTEAFF.

V is TRBV9 and J is TRBJ2-1; D is uncertain. Germline-derived CDR1 and CDR2 are SGDLS and YYNGEE. The CDR3 length is 13 residues. Trimming left V 2 bases short and J 6 bases short, with 9 bases between. The CDR3 region is CASSVIESNEQFF. The DNA of the CDR3 is TGTGCCAGCAGCGTTATAGAATCCAATGAGCAGTTCTTC.